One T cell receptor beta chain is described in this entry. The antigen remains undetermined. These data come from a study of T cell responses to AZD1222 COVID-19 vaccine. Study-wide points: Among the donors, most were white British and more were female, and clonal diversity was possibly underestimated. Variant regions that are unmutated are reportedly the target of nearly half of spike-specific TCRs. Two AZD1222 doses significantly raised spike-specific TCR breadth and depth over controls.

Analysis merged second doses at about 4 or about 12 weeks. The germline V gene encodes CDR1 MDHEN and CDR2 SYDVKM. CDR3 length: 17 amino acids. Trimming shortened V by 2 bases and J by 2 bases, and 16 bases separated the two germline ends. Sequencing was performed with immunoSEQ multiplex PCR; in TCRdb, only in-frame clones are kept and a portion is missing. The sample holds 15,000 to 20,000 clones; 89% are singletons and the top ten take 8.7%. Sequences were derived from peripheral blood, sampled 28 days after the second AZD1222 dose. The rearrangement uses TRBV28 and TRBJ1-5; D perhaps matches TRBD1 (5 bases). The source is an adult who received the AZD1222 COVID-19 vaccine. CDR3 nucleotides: TGTGCCAGCAGTTTACCGGGACGGGAGTTTCGCAATCAGCCCCAGCATTTT. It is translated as CASSLPGREFRNQPQHF.